Here is one TCR beta chain with its context. Generated by immunoSEQ multiplex PCR, the TCRdb table keeps only in-frame clones and is missing some. The repertoire holds about 83,000 clones, with about 86% as singletons. This specimen belongs to a study of OX40 agonist ivuxolimab in advanced cancers. In the study overall: The treatment was a fully human IgG2 OX40 agonist, ivuxolimab. A partial response was reached by three patients: one with hepatocellular carcinoma and two with cutaneous melanoma.

Germline CDR1 and CDR2: SEHNR and FQNEAQ (reference sequence). V lost 3 bases and J lost 4; bases outside the gene matches: 0. The CDR3 covers 13 residues. The sequencing used CD4+ or CD8+ T cells sorted from blood, collected in a trial of the OX40 agonist ivuxolimab. The rearrangement links TRBV7-9 to TRBJ1-2; TRBD1 agrees at 9 bases. The receptor comes from an adult with an advanced solid tumor such as melanoma, head and neck, liver or kidney cancer. CDR3 sequence (DNA): TGTGCCAGCAGCTTGACAGGGGGCTATGGCTACACCTTC. Its protein product is CASSLTGGYGYTF.